This TCR beta chain was captured by sequencing in a study of Graves' ophthalmopathy and Graves' hyperthyroidism. Broader study findings: Ophthalmopathy versus stable hyperthyroidism: 13-signature model gave less than 90% sensitivity, less than 83% specificity.

In its sample, this clonotype was seen many times. Antigen: not known. Where ophthalmopathy was present, donors had moderate-to-severe activity, CAS ≥3, NOSPECS ≥4 and duration under 3 months. Fresh peripheral blood, 8.5 to 10 ml, was the PBMC source. V was shortened by 5 bases and J by 4 bases, with 8 bases between the two germline ends. There are 13 residues in the CDR3. The germline V gene has CDR1 MRHNA and CDR2 SNTAGT. TCR beta CDR3 amplification used RNA transcripts. Amplification began with first-round RT-PCR using HTBI primers, then second-round multiplex PCR was performed. TCRdb recomputed calls from the multiplex PCR reads with MiXCR, one row per CDR3 protein. The profile covers hundreds of thousands of distinct CDR3 sequences, with roughly an eighth appearing a single time and over 7.5% taken by the ten largest.

The chain carries TRBV6-4 and TRBJ2-2; D gene uncertain. The receptor's source is a woman under 40 with Graves' ophthalmopathy. Sequenced material: blood. For the CDR3, the DNA is TGTGCCAGCAGTCCCGACTCCACCGGGGAGCTGTTTTTT. This codes for CASSPDSTGELFF.